The rows below give T cell receptor beta chains drawn from one sample of a study of cytomegalovirus exposure and HLA in healthy donors. Profiled with immunoSEQ multiplex PCR; TCRdb holds only in-frame clones, not every one. The sample lists under 200,000 clones, under 80% occurring once. Specimen: PBMCs. The receptors shown here come from a female donor in good health and CMV-seronegative. CDR3s include the opening cysteine and the closing phenylalanine or tryptophan. Each record gives: V gene, D gene, J gene, clone size, CDR3 length, CDR3 DNA, CDR3 protein. D genes are given only for firm matches. The size field is filled for only some rows; it gives once, few, many or a size class.

>TRBV11-2|NA|TRBJ1-6|NA|14
TGTGCCAGCAGCTTAGTGGCTGGAGGTTCACCCCTCCACTTT
CASSLVAGGSPLHF
>TRBV5-1|NA|TRBJ2-2|NA|14
TGCGCCAGCAGCTTAAAAGCGGGCACCGGGGAGCTGTTTTTT
CASSLKAGTGELFF
>TRBV28|NA|TRBJ2-6|NA|14
TGTGCCAGCAGTCCGCCCGCGGGGGCCAACGTCCTGACTTTC
CASSPPAGANVLTF
>TRBV7-3|TRBD1|TRBJ1-6|once|14
TGTGCCAGCAGCCTGGGACAGTCAGCTTCACCCCTCCACTTT
CASSLGQSASPLHF
>TRBV5-1|TRBD2|TRBJ2-5|NA|17
TGCGCCAGCAGCTCCCTCCAGGGACTAGCGGGATCAGAGACCCAGTACTTC
CASSSLQGLAGSETQYF
>TRBV4-1|NA|TRBJ2-2|NA|17
TGCGCCAGCAGCCAAGATCCAGGGGGGCTTGACACCGGGGAGCTGTTTTTT
CASSQDPGGLDTGELFF
>TRBV6-1|NA|TRBJ2-7|NA|12
TGTGCCAGCAGTGAATCCTACTACGAGCAGTACTTC
CASSESYYEQYF
>TRBV9|TRBD1|TRBJ2-7|NA|17
TGTGCCAGCAGCGTAGGGGCGAGCGCGACAGGGGGCTACGAGCAGTACTTC
CASSVGASATGGYEQYF
>TRBV27|TRBD1|TRBJ1-5|few|16
TGTGCCAGCAGTCCACAGGGGACGGGTATCTATCAGCCCCAGCATTTT
CASSPQGTGIYQPQHF
>TRBV7-9|TRBD2|TRBJ2-2|NA|17
TGTGCCAGCAGCTCTGGGACTAGCGGGAGAATAACCGGGGAGCTGTTTTTT
CASSSGTSGRITGELFF
>TRBV6-5|TRBD2|TRBJ2-7|NA|14
TGTGCCAGCAGTGCCCGGGGGGGCGGCTACGAGCAGTACTTC
CASSARGGGYEQYF
>TRBV5-1|NA|TRBJ2-2|once|15
TGCGCCAGCAGCCGCGGGACAGACTACACCGGGGAGCTGTTTTTT
CASSRGTDYTGELFF
>TRBV5-6|TRBD2|TRBJ2-1|NA|16
TGTGCCAGCACCGAAAGACTAGCGGGAGTAGTAAATGAGCAGTTCTTC
CASTERLAGVVNEQFF
>TRBV11-3|TRBD2|TRBJ2-2|NA|15
TGTGCCAGCAGCCCCAGCGGGGGGGCCGCCGGGGAGCTGTTTTTT
CASSPSGGAAGELFF
>TRBV27|NA|TRBJ1-5|few|16
TGTGCCAGCAGTGTACAGGGCCCTTATAGCAATCAGCCCCAGCATTTT
CASSVQGPYSNQPQHF
>TRBV6-5|NA|TRBJ2-7|once|13
TGTGCCAGCACGTCACCCCCCGCGGGCGAGCAGTACTTC
CASTSPPAGEQYF
>TRBV28|TRBD2|TRBJ2-7|NA|15
TGTGCCAGCTCAGTTTATACTAGCGGGGCCTACGAGCAGTACTTC
CASSVYTSGAYEQYF
>TRBV2|NA|TRBJ1-2|NA|14
TGTGCCAGCAGAGCCGGTGAGAATAACTATGGCTACACCTTC
CASRAGENNYGYTF
>TRBV29-1|NA|TRBJ1-2|NA|14
TGCAGCGTTGAAGATGGCTCGGGGAGGGATGGCTACACCTTC
CSVEDGSGRDGYTF
>TRBV6-1|TRBD2|TRBJ2-1|few|16
TGTGCCAGCAGTGCCCGGACTAGCGGGAGAGGCGATGAGCAGTTCTTC
CASSARTSGRGDEQFF
>TRBV5-8|TRBD1|TRBJ2-6|few|18
TGTGCCAGCAGCCCCCGGACAGGGGAATTCTCTGGGGCCAACGTCCTGACTTTC
CASSPRTGEFSGANVLTF
>TRBV7-8|NA|TRBJ1-5|NA|15
TGTGCCAGCAGCGTGGACAGCTATAGCAATCAGCCCCAGCATTTT
CASSVDSYSNQPQHF
>TRBV7-3|TRBD2|TRBJ2-3|NA|14
TGTGCCAGCAGCTCCGGACTAGCGGCAGATACGCAGTATTTT
CASSSGLAADTQYF
>TRBV7-3|TRBD1|TRBJ2-1|few|16
TGTGCCAGCAGCTTAAATACCGGGACAGGGTTCAATGAGCAGTTCTTC
CASSLNTGTGFNEQFF
>TRBV28|NA|TRBJ2-2|NA|13
TGTGCCAGCAGTTTACCGACACCCGGGGAGCTGTTTTTT
CASSLPTPGELFF
>TRBV7-9|NA|TRBJ1-1|NA|13
TGTGCCAGCAGTTCGACAGAGAACACTGAAGCTTTCTTT
CASSSTENTEAFF
>TRBV7-2|NA|TRBJ1-2|NA|14
TGTGCCAGCAGCTTAAATCTGCATAACTATGGCCACACCTTC
CASSLNLHNYGHTF